The rows below give T cell receptor beta chains drawn from one sample of a study of monozygotic twins with inflammatory bowel disease. From its re-call of the 5' RACE reads, TCRdb lists each CDR3 protein once, without DNA. This sample's table reports approximately 400,000 distinct CDR3 sequences. The sample consisted of blood. All receptors derive from a human donor with ulcerative colitis or Crohn's disease, or a healthy co-twin of an affected twin (not recorded which). Both conserved end residues are part of each CDR3.

j_call v_call cdr3_aa
TRBJ2-1 TRBV7-2 CASSLRSRLSSYNEQFF
TRBJ1-5 TRBV7-9 CASSPTGAFNQPQHF
TRBJ1-5 TRBV2 CASSEEAYSNQPQHF
TRBJ1-2 TRBV7-2 CASSPAWTGGHGYTF
TRBJ2-1 TRBV19 CASSPSAISSYNEQFF
TRBJ2-5 TRBV9 CASSVETWETQYF
TRBJ2-3 TRBV5-4 CATTSGGAGADTQYF
TRBJ2-7 TRBV4-3 CASSRDLSYEQYF
TRBJ1-6 TRBV12-3/TRBV12-4 CASSLLGGSYNSPLHF
TRBJ2-7 TRBV28 CASSLWSGDFYEQYF
TRBJ2-3 TRBV12-5 CASALLPSTDTQYF
TRBJ2-2 TRBV29-1 CSVESLSAGELFF
TRBJ1-6 TRBV19 CASSPGSQYNSPLHF
TRBJ2-7 TRBV7-3 CASSLRRGETHEQYF
TRBJ2-2 TRBV26 CASSSGAITGELFF
TRBJ1-1 TRBV27 CASRAPQGKGSAFF
TRBJ1-2 TRBV5-6 CASSHGQGASGYTF
TRBJ2-1 TRBV5-6 CASSTGLAGIYNEQFF
TRBJ2-1 TRBV6-1 CASSLNAGLYNEQFF
TRBJ1-4 TRBV27 CASSTRGSGNEKLFF
TRBJ2-5 TRBV29-1 CSVELRVQETQYF
TRBJ1-2 TRBV7-2 CASSLMGGYGYTF
TRBJ2-3 TRBV20-1 CSATNRQGGTDTQYF
TRBJ2-2 TRBV11-2 CAAEQGTTGELFF
TRBJ2-1 TRBV7-3 CASSLNPPGPEFF
TRBJ2-7 TRBV12-3/TRBV12-4 CASTGQGYEQYF
TRBJ2-1 TRBV7-3 CASSLTDRGVEQFF
TRBJ1-1 TRBV6-5 CASSYSRVTEAFF
TRBJ1-4 TRBV20-1 CSVDRKTNEKLFF
TRBJ2-3 TRBV6-1 CASTSPDRSAQYF
TRBJ2-4 TRBV20-1 CSAVEAGGLAKNIQYF
TRBJ1-5 TRBV27 CASSVDSADQPQHF
TRBJ2-1 TRBV12-3/TRBV12-4 CASSPVVNEQFF
TRBJ2-3 TRBV20-1 CSASRPAGTDTQYF
TRBJ2-7 TRBV5-1 CASSFDAHEQYF
TRBJ1-5 TRBV5-1 CASSLAGDNNQPQHF
TRBJ2-3 TRBV4-2 CASSQDRGTGTDTQYF
TRBJ2-1 TRBV12-3/TRBV12-4 CASSFAHDNEQFF
TRBJ2-7 TRBV5-1 CASSLQAGGVDRKYF